The TCR beta chain described here comes from a study of siplizumab effects on memory and regulatory T cells. It was 10^5 or so TCR templates that were assayed per sample. Using immunoSEQ multiplex PCR, the repertoire was profiled, and TCRdb retains in-frame clones only, with some absent. The sample holds around 110,000 clones, less than 95% seen once. Points on this clone: Its target is not known.

Study findings and constraints: Contribution to the alloresponse seemed major for naive T cells, which also seemed more diverse than memory cells. Under siplizumab, alloreactive sequences traced to unstimulated CD4+ memory cells were significantly reduced.

This CDR3 has 13 amino acids. Germline CDR1 is LNHDA and CDR2 is SQIVND (reference sequence). The trim removed 4 bases at V and 7 bases at J, leaving 2 bases unmatched. V gene TRBV19 combines with J gene TRBJ1-4, with TRBD1 matching 8 bases. Sequencing used non-Treg CD4+ T cells sorted from blood. The clonotype comes from a human donor in good health. CDR3: CASSRQGTEKLFF. The CDR3 nucleotides are TGTGCCAGTAGTAGACAGGGGACTGAAAAACTGTTTTTT.